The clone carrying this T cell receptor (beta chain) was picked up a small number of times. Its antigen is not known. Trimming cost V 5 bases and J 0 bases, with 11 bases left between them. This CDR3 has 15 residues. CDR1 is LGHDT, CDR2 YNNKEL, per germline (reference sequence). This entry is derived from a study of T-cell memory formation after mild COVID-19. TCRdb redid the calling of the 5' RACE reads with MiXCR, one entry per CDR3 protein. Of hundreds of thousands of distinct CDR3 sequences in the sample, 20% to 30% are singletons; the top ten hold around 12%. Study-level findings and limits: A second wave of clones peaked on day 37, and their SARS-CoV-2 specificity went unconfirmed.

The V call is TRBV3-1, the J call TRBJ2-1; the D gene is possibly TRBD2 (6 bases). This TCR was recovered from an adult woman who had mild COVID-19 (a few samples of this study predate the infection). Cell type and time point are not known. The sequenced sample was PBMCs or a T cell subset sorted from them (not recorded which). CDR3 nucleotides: TGTGCCAGCAGCTCTGACGGGGGCTCCTACAATGAGCAGTTCTTC. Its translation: CASSSDGGSYNEQFF.